This is a list of T cell receptor beta chains from one sample in a study of shared clonotypes between healthy human individuals. Profiled with immunoSEQ multiplex PCR; TCRdb holds only in-frame clones, not every one. The sample consists of 600,000 or so clones, roughly 98% of them appearing once. Source material: naive CD8+ T cells sorted from blood. The receptors shown here come from a man aged 25-45 years in good health. CDR3s include the opening cysteine and the closing phenylalanine or tryptophan. The order of the fields is V gene, J gene, D gene, clone size, CDR3 protein, CDR3 DNA. A D gene is named only where the DNA matches it firmly. The size entry is marked missing in some rows and otherwise reads once, few, many or a size class.

V: TRBV4-1
J: TRBJ1-3
D: .
size: .
CDR3: CASSQDQVGPGNTIYF
DNA: TGCGCCAGCAGCCAAGATCAGGTGGGACCGGGAAACACCATATATTTT

V: TRBV19
J: TRBJ2-7
D: .
size: .
CDR3: CASSIAGSSYEQYF
DNA: TGTGCCAGTAGTATCGCGGGTAGTTCCTACGAGCAGTACTTC

V: TRBV5-1
J: TRBJ2-1
D: TRBD2
size: .
CDR3: CASSFRGLLASGIGEQFF
DNA: TGCGCCAGCAGCTTTAGGGGGTTATTGGCTAGCGGGATTGGTGAGCAGTTCTTC

V: TRBV5-4
J: TRBJ2-3
D: .
size: once
CDR3: CASSGDTDTQYF
DNA: TGTGCCAGCAGCGGAGACACAGATACGCAGTATTTT

V: TRBV27
J: TRBJ2-1
D: .
size: .
CDR3: CASSSRLDEQFF
DNA: TGTGCCAGCAGTTCCCGTTTGGATGAGCAGTTCTTC

V: TRBV7-2
J: TRBJ2-1
D: TRBD2
size: .
CDR3: CASSYSGRAVNEQFF
DNA: TGTGCCAGCAGCTATAGCGGGAGGGCCGTCAATGAGCAGTTCTTC

V: TRBV7-8
J: TRBJ2-5
D: TRBD1
size: .
CDR3: CASSSTGIEETQYF
DNA: TGTGCCAGCAGCTCGACAGGGATCGAAGAGACCCAGTACTTC

V: TRBV27
J: TRBJ2-7
D: TRBD2
size: .
CDR3: CASLGGGEQYF
DNA: TGTGCCAGCCTGGGGGGGGGAGAGCAGTACTTC

V: TRBV7-9
J: TRBJ2-1
D: TRBD1
size: .
CDR3: CASSLVTGGYNEQFF
DNA: TGTGCCAGCAGCTTAGTAACAGGGGGGTACAATGAGCAGTTCTTC

V: TRBV15
J: TRBJ2-7
D: TRBD2
size: .
CDR3: CATSTSGQGNYEQYF
DNA: TGTGCCACCAGCACTAGCGGGCAGGGGAACTACGAGCAGTACTTC

V: TRBV5-1
J: TRBJ2-7
D: .
size: .
CDR3: CASSLGQGSFYEQYF
DNA: TGCGCCAGCAGCTTAGGGCAGGGCTCTTTCTACGAGCAGTACTTC

V: TRBV5-1
J: TRBJ2-7
D: .
size: .
CDR3: CASSLFDSSSYEQYF
DNA: TGCGCCAGCAGCTTGTTTGACTCGAGCTCCTACGAGCAGTACTTC

V: TRBV29-1
J: TRBJ2-5
D: .
size: .
CDR3: CSVELGETQYF
DNA: TGCAGCGTTGAGTTGGGGGAGACCCAGTACTTC

V: TRBV14
J: TRBJ2-7
D: .
size: .
CDR3: CASSQGWGRGAYEQYF
DNA: TGTGCCAGCAGCCAAGGCTGGGGGCGGGGCGCCTACGAGCAGTACTTC

V: TRBV28
J: TRBJ2-1
D: TRBD2
size: .
CDR3: CASFPTSGSNEQFF
DNA: TGTGCCAGCTTCCCGACTAGCGGGAGCAATGAGCAGTTCTTC

V: TRBV5-1
J: TRBJ2-7
D: TRBD1
size: .
CDR3: CASSRDREVHEQYF
DNA: TGCGCCAGCAGCCGGGACAGGGAAGTCCACGAGCAGTACTTC

V: TRBV10-1
J: TRBJ2-7
D: TRBD1
size: .
CDR3: CASSDPGTGYEQYF
DNA: TGCGCCAGCAGTGACCCCGGGACAGGCTACGAGCAGTACTTC

V: TRBV4-1
J: TRBJ2-5
D: .
size: .
CDR3: CASSQDAVTDEETQYF
DNA: TGCGCCAGCAGCCAAGACGCAGTAACAGACGAAGAGACCCAGTACTTC

V: TRBV9
J: TRBJ2-3
D: .
size: .
CDR3: CASSVVSTDTQYF
DNA: TGTGCCAGCAGCGTGGTGTCCACAGATACGCAGTATTTT

V: TRBV27
J: TRBJ1-5
D: TRBD1
size: once
CDR3: CASSPGTGGHQPQHF
DNA: TGTGCCAGCAGTCCTGGGACAGGGGGTCATCAGCCCCAGCATTTT

V: TRBV29-1
J: TRBJ2-5
D: TRBD1
size: .
CDR3: CSVENRQGIETQYF
DNA: TGCAGCGTTGAAAACCGACAGGGTATCGAGACCCAGTACTTC

V: TRBV5-6
J: TRBJ1-4
D: .
size: .
CDR3: CASSFSGQLEKLFF
DNA: TGTGCCAGCAGCTTTTCTGGGCAGCTTGAAAAACTGTTTTTT

V: TRBV11-2
J: TRBJ2-5
D: TRBD2
size: .
CDR3: CASSLAGGGETQYF
DNA: TGTGCCAGCAGCCTAGCGGGAGGTGGCGAGACCCAGTACTTC

V: TRBV7-9
J: TRBJ2-1
D: TRBD2
size: .
CDR3: CASSLAPLEREGVEQFF
DNA: TGTGCCAGCAGCTTAGCCCCTCTGGAGCGGGAGGGGGTTGAGCAGTTCTTC

V: TRBV5-1
J: TRBJ2-1
D: TRBD2
size: .
CDR3: CASSLEGTSGKDEQFF
DNA: TGCGCCAGCAGCTTGGAGGGGACTAGCGGGAAAGATGAGCAGTTCTTC

V: TRBV27
J: TRBJ2-7
D: .
size: .
CDR3: CATSLDSGSYEQYF
DNA: TGTGCCACCAGCCTTGATTCAGGCTCCTACGAGCAGTACTTC

V: TRBV4-1
J: TRBJ2-7
D: TRBD2
size: .
CDR3: CASSHLAGAGEQYF
DNA: TGCGCCAGCAGCCACCTAGCGGGAGCAGGCGAGCAGTACTTC

V: TRBV11-2
J: TRBJ2-2
D: .
size: .
CDR3: CASSLGPNTGELFF
DNA: TGTGCCAGCAGCTTAGGACCGAACACCGGGGAGCTGTTTTTT

V: TRBV18
J: TRBJ1-2
D: .
size: .
CDR3: CASSPPGGNYGYTF
DNA: TGTGCCAGCTCACCACCGGGAGGGAACTATGGCTACACCTTC

V: TRBV18
J: TRBJ2-7
D: TRBD1
size: .
CDR3: CASSPVGGVSYEQYF
DNA: TGTGCCAGCTCACCCGTAGGGGGCGTCTCGTACGAGCAGTACTTC

V: TRBV7-3
J: TRBJ2-1
D: TRBD2
size: .
CDR3: CASSSSGGNNEQFF
DNA: TGTGCCAGCAGCTCCTCGGGGGGAAACAATGAGCAGTTCTTC

V: TRBV7-2
J: TRBJ1-2
D: .
size: .
CDR3: CASSFPPTPYGYTF
DNA: TGTGCCAGCAGCTTTCCTCCTACGCCCTATGGCTACACCTTC

V: TRBV7-9
J: TRBJ2-7
D: .
size: .
CDR3: CASSLGLGYYEQYF
DNA: TGTGCCAGCAGCTTGGGACTGGGTTACTACGAGCAGTACTTC

V: TRBV29-1
J: TRBJ1-1
D: .
size: .
CDR3: CSVVPLYRNTEAFF
DNA: TGCAGCGTCGTTCCCCTCTACAGGAACACTGAAGCTTTCTTT

V: TRBV18
J: TRBJ2-1
D: TRBD2
size: .
CDR3: CASSLALAGDYPHNEQFF
DNA: TGTGCCAGCTCACTTGCACTAGCGGGAGACTACCCCCACAATGAGCAGTTCTTC

V: TRBV5-1
J: TRBJ2-7
D: .
size: .
CDR3: CASSLSWGVNEQYF
DNA: TGCGCCAGCAGCCTCTCCTGGGGGGTCAACGAGCAGTACTTC

V: TRBV7-9
J: TRBJ1-1
D: .
size: few
CDR3: CASSSRENTEAFF
DNA: TGTGCCAGCAGCTCCCGGGAGAACACTGAAGCTTTCTTT

V: TRBV7-9
J: TRBJ2-7
D: TRBD1
size: .
CDR3: CASSSGQRTYEQYF
DNA: TGTGCCAGCAGCTCGGGACAGAGGACCTACGAGCAGTACTTC

V: TRBV10-3
J: TRBJ2-5
D: TRBD2
size: once
CDR3: CAISEGTSGKETQYF
DNA: TGTGCCATCAGTGAGGGGACTAGCGGGAAGGAGACCCAGTACTTC

V: TRBV5-4
J: TRBJ2-7
D: TRBD2
size: .
CDR3: CASSSSGGKTYEQYF
DNA: TGTGCCAGCAGCTCTAGCGGGGGCAAAACCTACGAGCAGTACTTC

V: TRBV28
J: TRBJ2-7
D: .
size: .
CDR3: CASSLRIGQLPSYEQYF
DNA: TGTGCCAGCAGTTTAAGGATCGGACAGCTTCCTTCCTACGAGCAGTACTTC

V: TRBV7-8
J: TRBJ2-1
D: TRBD2
size: .
CDR3: CASSTLLADNEQFF
DNA: TGTGCCAGCAGCACCCTACTAGCGGACAATGAGCAGTTCTTC

V: TRBV25-1
J: TRBJ1-2
D: .
size: .
CDR3: CASSGQDGYTF
DNA: TGTGCCAGCAGTGGACAGGATGGCTACACCTTC

V: TRBV10-1
J: TRBJ2-6
D: .
size: .
CDR3: CASSARSAGTRLRPGANVLTF
DNA: TGCGCCAGCAGTGCTAGGTCTGCTGGGACCCGTTTGAGGCCCGGGGCCAACGTCCTGACTTTC

V: TRBV25-1
J: TRBJ2-1
D: TRBD2
size: .
CDR3: CASSERREGLYNEQFF
DNA: TGTGCCAGCAGTGAGCGGCGGGAGGGCCTCTACAATGAGCAGTTCTTC

V: TRBV6-1
J: TRBJ1-5
D: .
size: .
CDR3: CASSVYLSNQPQHF
DNA: TGTGCCAGCAGTGTATACCTAAGCAATCAGCCCCAGCATTTT

V: TRBV5-5
J: TRBJ2-7
D: .
size: .
CDR3: CASSEVQTYEQYF
DNA: TGTGCCAGCAGCGAGGTACAGACCTACGAGCAGTACTTC

V: TRBV7-9
J: TRBJ2-5
D: .
size: .
CDR3: CASSLVMETQYF
DNA: TGTGCCAGCAGCTTGGTGATGGAGACCCAGTACTTC

V: TRBV5-5
J: TRBJ2-1
D: .
size: .
CDR3: CASSWKIAVSSYNEQFF
DNA: TGTGCCAGCAGCTGGAAGATAGCGGTAAGCTCCTACAATGAGCAGTTCTTC

V: TRBV7-6
J: TRBJ2-1
D: TRBD2
size: .
CDR3: CASSIKTSGSGNEQFF
DNA: TGTGCCAGCAGCATTAAGACTAGCGGGAGTGGAAATGAGCAGTTCTTC

V: TRBV9
J: TRBJ2-1
D: .
size: .
CDR3: CASSVVSGYTNEQFF
DNA: TGTGCCAGCAGCGTAGTGTCCGGTTATACAAATGAGCAGTTCTTC

V: TRBV6-6
J: TRBJ1-2
D: .
size: once
CDR3: CASSGAVTNYGYTF
DNA: TGTGCCAGCAGTGGGGCAGTCACTAACTATGGCTACACCTTC

V: TRBV2
J: TRBJ2-7
D: TRBD1
size: .
CDR3: CASSAAGGSYEQYF
DNA: TGTGCCAGCAGTGCTGCAGGGGGCTCCTACGAGCAGTACTTC

V: TRBV7-4
J: TRBJ2-7
D: TRBD1
size: once
CDR3: CASTPTGDYEQYF
DNA: TGTGCCAGCACACCGACAGGGGACTACGAGCAGTACTTC

V: TRBV5-1
J: TRBJ1-1
D: .
size: .
CDR3: CASREPSTEAFF
DNA: TGCGCCAGCAGGGAACCGAGTACTGAAGCTTTCTTT

V: TRBV7-9
J: TRBJ2-5
D: TRBD2
size: .
CDR3: CASSPAGLAAYQETQYF
DNA: TGTGCCAGCAGCCCAGCGGGGCTAGCGGCTTACCAAGAGACCCAGTACTTC

V: TRBV7-9
J: TRBJ2-2
D: .
size: .
CDR3: CASSKWNTGELFF
DNA: TGTGCCAGCAGCAAATGGAACACCGGGGAGCTGTTTTTT